The T cell receptor (beta chain) described here comes from a study of patients and donors after allogeneic stem cell transplantation. From the RT-PCR reads, TCRdb called clonotypes with MiXCR, one entry per CDR3 protein. The table has 190,000 or so distinct CDR3 sequences, around two fifths seen once. Germline V gene sequence: CDR1 MGHRA, CDR2 YSYEKL. CDR3 length: 13 amino acids. The V gene lost 0 bases and the J gene lost 2 bases, with 5 bases spanning the gap. The specimen sequenced was blood, either unsorted or a sorted T cell fraction (not recorded which). The receptor was derived from a human donor who was either an allogeneic HSCT recipient or a stem cell or donor lymphocyte infusion donor (not recorded which). It is not recorded whose cells these are; they may come from a transplant donor. The rearrangement uses TRBV4-1 and TRBJ2-7; D is ambiguous. The CDR3 bases are TGCGCCAGCAGCCAAGAAGGAACCTACGAGCAGTACTTC. Its protein product is CASSQEGTYEQYF.